The present T cell receptor beta chain was sequenced within a study of blood T cells in healthy people across ages. Study-wide points: Correlation between TCR beta diversity and naive T cell percentage was strong.

A note on this clonotype: Antigen specificity is unknown.

Every sample had a minimum of 7 million PBMCs isolated. Then a second PCR, running roughly 7 to 11 cycles, was carried out with a sample-barcoded 5' primer and a J-beta primer mix. TCRdb itself ran the 5' RACE reads through MiXCR, one entry per CDR3 protein. The table lists more than 550,000 distinct CDR3 sequences, 22% of them singletons. This CDR3 spans 14 amino acids. Germline V gene sequence: CDR1 MDHEN, CDR2 SYDVKM. V was shortened by 6 bases and J by 1 base, with 11 bases between the two germline ends. Specimen: blood. The V gene is TRBV28, the J gene TRBJ2-3; maybe TRBD1 (5 bases). The clonotype was recovered from a man in his 70s in good health. The CDR3 is CASSQGRGTDTQYF. CDR3 coding DNA: TGTGCCAGCAGCCAGGGTAGAGGCACAGATACGCAGTATTTT.